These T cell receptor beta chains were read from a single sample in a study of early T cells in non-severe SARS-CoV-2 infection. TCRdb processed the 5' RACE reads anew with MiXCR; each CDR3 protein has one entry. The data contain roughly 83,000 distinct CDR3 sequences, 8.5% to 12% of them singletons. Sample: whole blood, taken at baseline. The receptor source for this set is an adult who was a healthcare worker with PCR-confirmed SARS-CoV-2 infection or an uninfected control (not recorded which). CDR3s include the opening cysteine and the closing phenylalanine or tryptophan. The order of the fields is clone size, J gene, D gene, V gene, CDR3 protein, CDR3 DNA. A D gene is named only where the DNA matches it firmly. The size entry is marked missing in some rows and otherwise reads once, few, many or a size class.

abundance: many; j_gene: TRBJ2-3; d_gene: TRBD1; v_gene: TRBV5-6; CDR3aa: CASSRGQGGSTDTQYF; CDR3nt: TGTGCCAGCAGCCGGGGACAGGGGGGATCAACAGATACGCAGTATTTT
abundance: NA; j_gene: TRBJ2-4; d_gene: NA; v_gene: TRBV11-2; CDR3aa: CASSLESGSIQYF; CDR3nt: TGTGCCAGCAGCTTAGAGTCCGGGAGCATTCAGTACTTC
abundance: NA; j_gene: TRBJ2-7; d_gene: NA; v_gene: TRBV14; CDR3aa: CASSWGLGSYEQYF; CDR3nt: TGTGCCAGCAGCTGGGGGCTCGGCTCCTACGAGCAGTACTTC
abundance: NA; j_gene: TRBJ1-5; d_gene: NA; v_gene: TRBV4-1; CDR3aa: CASSQVLARNQPQHF; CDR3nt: TGCGCCAGCAGCCAAGTCTTGGCCCGCAATCAGCCCCAGCATTTT
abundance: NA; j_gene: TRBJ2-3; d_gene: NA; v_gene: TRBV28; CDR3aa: CASHASLGSRTDTQYF; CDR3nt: TGTGCCAGTCACGCCAGCTTGGGGTCCCGCACAGATACGCAGTATTTT
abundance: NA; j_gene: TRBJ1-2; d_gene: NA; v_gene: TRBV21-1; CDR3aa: CASSILQGGYGYTF; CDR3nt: TGTGCCAGCAGTATTCTACAGGGTGGCTATGGCTACACCTTC
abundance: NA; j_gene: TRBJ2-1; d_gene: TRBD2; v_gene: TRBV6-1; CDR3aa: CASSVAGPPYNEQFF; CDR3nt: TGTGCCAGCAGTGTAGCGGGGCCGCCTTACAATGAGCAGTTCTTC
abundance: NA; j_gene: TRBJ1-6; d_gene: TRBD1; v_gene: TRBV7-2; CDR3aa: CASSLLGTANNSPLHF; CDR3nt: TGTGCCAGCAGCTTACTTGGGACAGCGAATAATTCACCCCTCCACTTT
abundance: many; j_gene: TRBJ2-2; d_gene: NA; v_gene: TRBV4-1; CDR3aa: CASSQETSTGELFF; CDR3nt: TGCGCCAGCAGCCAAGAAACTAGCACCGGGGAGCTGTTTTTT
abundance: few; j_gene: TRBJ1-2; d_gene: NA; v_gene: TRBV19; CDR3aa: CASSTYLDTQEGRDYGYTF; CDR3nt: TGTGCCAGTAGTACATACCTTGACACGCAGGAAGGGCGGGACTATGGCTACACCTTC
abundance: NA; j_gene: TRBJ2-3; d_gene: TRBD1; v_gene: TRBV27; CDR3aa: CASSATGGYTDTQYF; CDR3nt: TGTGCCAGCAGCGCTACAGGGGGCTACACAGATACGCAGTATTTT
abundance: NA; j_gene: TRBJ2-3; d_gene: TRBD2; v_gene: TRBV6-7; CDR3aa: CASSYDPRAGGLLINTDTQYF; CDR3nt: TGTGCCAGCAGTTACGACCCTCGCGCGGGAGGCCTATTAATCAACACAGATACGCAGTATTTT
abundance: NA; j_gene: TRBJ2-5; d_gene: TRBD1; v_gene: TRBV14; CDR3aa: CASSPGTVGTQYF; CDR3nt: TGTGCCAGCAGCCCTGGGACAGTCGGGACCCAGTACTTC
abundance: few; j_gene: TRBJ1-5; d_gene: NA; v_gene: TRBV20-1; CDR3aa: CSAGVADQPQHF; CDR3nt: TGCAGTGCTGGGGTTGCCGATCAGCCCCAGCATTTT
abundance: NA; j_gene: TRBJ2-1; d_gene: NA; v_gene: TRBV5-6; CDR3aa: CASSFDFNNEQFF; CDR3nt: TGTGCCAGCAGCTTTGACTTCAACAATGAGCAGTTCTTC
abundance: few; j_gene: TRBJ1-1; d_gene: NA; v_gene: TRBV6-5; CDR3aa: CASSYGGMNTEAFF; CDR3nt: TGTGCCAGCAGTTACGGCGGGATGAACACTGAAGCTTTCTTT
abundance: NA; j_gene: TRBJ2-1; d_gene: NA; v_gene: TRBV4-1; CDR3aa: CASSPDPGPHSYNEQFF; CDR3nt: TGCGCCAGCAGCCCTGACCCGGGACCACACTCCTACAATGAGCAGTTCTTC
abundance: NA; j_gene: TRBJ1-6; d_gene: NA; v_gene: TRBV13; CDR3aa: CASSSDNGNSPLHF; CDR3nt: TGTGCCAGCAGCTCGGACAATGGGAATTCACCCCTCCACTTT
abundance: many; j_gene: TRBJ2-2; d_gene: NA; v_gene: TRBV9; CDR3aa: CASSPWAGELFF; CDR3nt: TGTGCCAGCAGCCCGTGGGCCGGGGAGCTGTTTTTT
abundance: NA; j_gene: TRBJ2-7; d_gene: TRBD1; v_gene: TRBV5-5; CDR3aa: CASRTGTGAYEQYF; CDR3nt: TGTGCCAGCAGGACCGGGACAGGGGCCTACGAGCAGTACTTC
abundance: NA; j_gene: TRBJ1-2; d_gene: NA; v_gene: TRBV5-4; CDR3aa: CASSPAEGLGYGYTF; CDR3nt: TGTGCCAGCAGCCCTGCGGAGGGGCTGGGCTATGGCTACACCTTC
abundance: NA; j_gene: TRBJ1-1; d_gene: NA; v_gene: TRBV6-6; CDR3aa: CASSLHLLNTEAFF; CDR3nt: TGTGCCAGCAGCCTACACCTGTTGAACACTGAAGCTTTCTTT
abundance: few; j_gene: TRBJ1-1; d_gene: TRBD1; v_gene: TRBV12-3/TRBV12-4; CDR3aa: CASSLDRASEAFF; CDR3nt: TGTGCCAGCAGTTTGGACAGGGCATCTGAAGCTTTCTTT
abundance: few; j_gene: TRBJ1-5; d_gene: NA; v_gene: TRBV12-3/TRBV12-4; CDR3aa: CASSRDALNQPQHF; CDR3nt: TGTGCCAGCAGCCGGGACGCATTGAATCAGCCCCAGCATTTT
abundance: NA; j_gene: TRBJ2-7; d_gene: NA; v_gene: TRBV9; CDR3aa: CDSSVEVGYEQYF; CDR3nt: TGTGACAGCAGCGTAGAAGTAGGGTACGAGCAGTACTTC
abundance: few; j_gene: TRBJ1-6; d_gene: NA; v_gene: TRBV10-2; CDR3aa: CASSGPDGNSPLHF; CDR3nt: TGCGCCAGCAGTGGTCCGGACGGTAATTCACCCCTCCACTTT
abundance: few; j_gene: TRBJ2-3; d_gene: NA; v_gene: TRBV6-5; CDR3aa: CASSSLLPIDTQYF; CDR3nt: TGTGCCAGCAGTTCGCTCCTCCCCATAGATACGCAGTATTTT
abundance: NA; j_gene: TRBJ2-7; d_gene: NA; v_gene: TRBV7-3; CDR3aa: CASSLEGSAYEQYF; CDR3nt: TGTGCCAGCAGCTTAGAGGGCAGCGCCTACGAGCAGTACTTC
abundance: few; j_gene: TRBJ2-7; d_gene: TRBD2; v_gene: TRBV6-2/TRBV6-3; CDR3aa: CASTSPGGRTYEQYF; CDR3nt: TGTGCCAGCACTTCCCCTGGCGGGAGAACCTACGAGCAGTACTTC
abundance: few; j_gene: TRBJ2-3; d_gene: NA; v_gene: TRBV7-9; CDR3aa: CASTWGSDTQYF; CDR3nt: TGTGCCAGCACCTGGGGGTCTGATACGCAGTATTTT
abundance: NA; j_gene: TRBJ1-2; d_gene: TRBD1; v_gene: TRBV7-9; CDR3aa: CASSYSTGTYGYTF; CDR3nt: TGTGCCAGCAGCTACTCGACAGGGACTTATGGCTACACCTTC
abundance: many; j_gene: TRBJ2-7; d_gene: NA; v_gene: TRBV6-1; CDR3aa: CASSEVTIYEQYF; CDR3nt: TGTGCCAGCAGTGAAGTGACCATCTACGAGCAGTACTTC
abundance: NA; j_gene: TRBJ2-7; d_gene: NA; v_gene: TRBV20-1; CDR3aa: CSATDSRYEQYF; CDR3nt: TGCAGTGCCACCGACAGCCGCTACGAGCAGTACTTC
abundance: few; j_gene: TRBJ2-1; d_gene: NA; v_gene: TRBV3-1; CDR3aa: CASSQDPGSNEQFF; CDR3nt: TGTGCCAGCAGCCAAGATCCAGGGAGCAATGAGCAGTTCTTC
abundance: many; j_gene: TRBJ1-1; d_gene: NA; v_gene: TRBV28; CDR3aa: CASSLMGSEAFF; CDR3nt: TGTGCCAGCAGTTTAATGGGGTCTGAAGCTTTCTTT